These 31 T cell receptor beta chains share one sample of origin, sequenced in a study of control samples from healthy donors and cancer patients (TCRdb year 2020). Library preparation employed the immunoSEQ multiplex PCR assay. In its TCRdb copy, this immuneACCESS table keeps in-frame sequences only and misses some clones. Where compared with another copy, unresolved V genes explain less than half of these, and the others have no known cause. In all, the sample holds under 450,000 clones, and 90% of those were seen once. The ten largest clones capture 5% to 7% of the sample. The sample taken for sequencing was PBMCs. Every receptor here comes from a man between 35 and 55 years old with head and neck cancer.

This chain uses TRBV11-3 with TRBJ2-1; tentatively, D is TRBD2 (5 bases). Per germline, CDR1 SGHNT and CDR2 YENEEA. This CDR3 is 15 amino acids long. Trimming took off 5 bases at V and 6 bases at J, with 17 bases between the two ends. CDR3 DNA sequence: TGTGCCAGCAGCCAAAGTGGGAGCAGTTTCAATGAGCAGTTCTTC. Its translation is CASSQSGSSFNEQFF.

The chain joins TRBV3-1 (or the pseudogene TRBV3-2) to TRBJ1-1; 11 nucleotides agree with TRBD1. J was trimmed by 5 bases and V by 5 bases; bases with no gene match: 4. Looked up from germline, CDR1 is LGHDT and CDR2 is YNNKEL (reference sequence). The CDR3 contains 14 residues. CDR3: CASSYGTGGTEAFF. The CDR3 DNA follows: TGTGCCAGCAGCTACGGGACAGGGGGGACTGAAGCTTTCTTT.

This clone appeared a single time. The V gene is TRBV6-5, the J gene TRBJ1-3, with 7 bases lining up with TRBD1. V lost 6 bases, J lost 3 bases, and 5 bases stayed unmatched. Germline V CDR1 and CDR2: MNHEY, SVGAGI. The CDR3 is 14 amino acids. The CDR3 DNA reads as TGTGCCAGCAGGGCCCAGGGGGATGGAAACACCATATATTTT. This translates into CASRAQGDGNTIYF.

V gene TRBV19 combines with J gene TRBJ1-2; D call uncertain. Germline V CDR1 and CDR2: LNHDA, SQIVND (reference sequence). The CDR3 sequence is 13 residues long. Trimming shortened V by 2 bases and J by 5 bases, and 9 bases separated the two germline ends. CDR3 region: CASSITEFYGYTF. The DNA of the CDR3 is TGTGCCAGTAGTATAACGGAGTTTTATGGCTACACCTTC.

The chain has TRBV10-3 and TRBJ1-2; no definite D call. The CDR3 contains 14 residues. V lost 3 bases and J 8 bases, leaving 16 bases between the germline ends. Germline CDR1 reads ENHRY; CDR2 reads SYGVKD. Written as DNA, the CDR3 is TGTGCCATCAGTGATTGGGAGGGCCCGCGGGGCTACACCTTC. Its translation is CAISDWEGPRGYTF.

The chain has TRBV7-2 and TRBJ1-1; no reliable D call. Looked up from germline, CDR1 is SGHTA and CDR2 is FQGNSA. V lost 2 bases to trimming and J lost 3 bases, with 10 bases between them. The CDR3 contains 14 residues. The CDR3 sequence: CASSLWRVDTEAFF. CDR3 bases: TGTGCCAGCAGCTTATGGAGGGTGGACACTGAAGCTTTCTTT.

This chain links TRBV3-1 (or the pseudogene TRBV3-2) with TRBJ2-7; perhaps TRBD1 as D (5 bases). V dropped 2 bases and J dropped 5 bases, with 13 bases sitting between them. Per the germline V gene, CDR1 is LGHDT and CDR2 is YNNKEL (reference sequence). The CDR3 totals 14 residues. CDR3 sequence: CASSQFGQGHEQYF. The CDR3 coding sequence is TGTGCCAGCAGCCAATTCGGTCAGGGCCACGAGCAGTACTTC.

V is TRBV19 and J is TRBJ2-7, with 9 bases fitting TRBD1. Germline values: CDR1 LNHDA, CDR2 SQIVND (reference sequence). The CDR3 totals 15 residues. With 4 bases clipped from V and 5 bases from J, the junction kept 9 bases outside the gene matches. This CDR3 is CASSTPGTGINEQYF. CDR3 DNA sequence: TGTGCCAGTAGTACCCCCGGGACAGGGATTAACGAGCAGTACTTC.

The rearrangement links TRBV4-3 to TRBJ1-2; no definite D call. The CDR3 covers 14 residues. Germline V gene sequence: CDR1 LGHNA, CDR2 YSLEER. Trimming removed 0 bases at V and 8 bases at J, with 13 bases between. The CDR3 bases are TGCGCCAGCAGCCAAGAGCACCCTTCGGGAGGCTACACCTTC. Amino acids: CASSQEHPSGGYTF.

The CDR3 here is CAIRGSGGHTEAFF. CDR3 DNA sequence: TGTGCCATCAGGGGGAGTGGGGGGCACACTGAAGCTTTCTTT. This chain connects TRBV10-3 to TRBJ1-1; the D gene is possibly TRBD1 (6 bases). The germline CDR1 and CDR2 sequences are ENHRY and SYGVKD. There are 14 residues in the CDR3. V lost 6 bases, J lost 3 bases, and 14 bases lay in between.

CDR3 DNA sequence: TGTGCCAGCTATCCCCGCGAGGGTGAAGCTTTCTTT. Encoded protein: CASYPREGEAFF. The V gene is TRBV7-6, the J gene TRBJ1-1; D is uncertain. This CDR3 comprises 12 residues. V was cut by 8 bases and J by 7 bases, with 14 bases left in between. Germline CDR1 and CDR2: SGHVS and FNYEAQ.

The chain couples TRBV9 to TRBJ1-1, with 10 bases aligning to TRBD1. CDR3 length equals 14 residues. CDR1 and CDR2 from the germline V gene are SGDLS and YYNGEE. V lost 4 bases to trimming and J lost 11 bases; unmatched junction nucleotides: 11. CDR3 amino acids: CASSLTGGALEAFF. CDR3 in DNA: TGTGCCAGCAGCCTGACAGGGGGCGCCTTGGAGGCTTTCTTT. Looking up the rest from reference TRBV9 and TRBJ1-1 gives the full variable domain: DSGVTQTPKHLITATGQRVTLRCSPRSGDLSVYWYQQSLDQGLQFLIQYYNGEERAKGNILERFSAQQFPDLHSELNLSSLELGDSALYFCASSLTGGALEAFFGQGTRLTVV.

V and J are TRBV28 and TRBJ2-1; D may be TRBD1 or TRBD2 (5 bases each). The CDR3 has 12 residues. Trimming stripped 6 bases from V and 9 bases from J, with 12 bases between. Per the germline V gene, CDR1 is MDHEN and CDR2 is SYDVKM. The chain's CDR3 is CASRTGPAEQFF. The CDR3 bases are TGTGCCAGCAGAACGGGGCCAGCTGAGCAGTTCTTC.

This chain connects TRBV19 to TRBJ2-2; D may match TRBD1 or TRBD2 (5 bases each). The CDR3 has 15 residues. Germline V gene lookup returns CDR1 LNHDA and CDR2 SQIVND (reference sequence). The V and J ends lost 9 bases and 7 bases respectively, with 21 bases between them. CDR3 DNA: TGTGCCAGCAAATACCGGGGCCTCGACGGCGGGGAGCTGTTTTTT. Translating it yields CASKYRGLDGGELFF.

The count of this clone is one. The sample contains more than one DNA sequence encoding this CDR3. The rearrangement links TRBV6-5 to TRBJ1-1; tentative D call: TRBD1 (5 bases). The germline V and J ends were trimmed by 6 bases and 0 bases, with 14 bases remaining between them. The CDR3 runs to 15 residues. CDR1 and CDR2 (germline): MNHEY, SVGAGI. The DNA of the CDR3 is TGTGCCAGCAGCCCAAGACAGATCATGAACACTGAAGCTTTCTTT. It translates to CASSPRQIMNTEAFF.

The V and J genes are TRBV5-4 and TRBJ1-6; 7 positions agree with TRBD1. The CDR3 sequence is 16 residues long. Looked up from germline, CDR1 is SGHNT and CDR2 is YYREEE (reference sequence). Unmatched junction bases numbered 11, after V lost 4 bases and J lost 7 bases. As DNA, the CDR3 is TGTGCCAGCAGCCCAAACCCCCAGGGGGTAAATTCACCCCTCCACTTT. Amino acids: CASSPNPQGVNSPLHF. The full variable domain, with the rest looked up from reference TRBV5-4 and TRBJ1-6, is ETGVTQSPTHLIKTRGQQVTLRCSSQSGHNTVSWYQQALGQGPQFIFQYYREEENGRGNFPPRFSGLQFPNYSSELNVNALELDDSALYLCASSPNPQGVNSPLHFGNGTRLTVT.

The rearrangement uses TRBV5-8 and TRBJ2-1; D may be TRBD1 or TRBD2 (5 bases each). V lost 0 bases and J 8 bases, leaving 6 bases between the germline ends. Germline V gene data show CDR1 as SGHTS and CDR2 as YDEGEE. The CDR3 runs to 12 residues. This chain's CDR3 is CASSLGGYEQFF. For the CDR3, the DNA is TGTGCCAGCAGCTTGGGGGGGTATGAGCAGTTCTTC.

V gene TRBV6-5 combines with J gene TRBJ1-1; 9 nucleotides match TRBD1. The CDR3 loop spans 13 amino acids. Germline values: CDR1 MNHEY, CDR2 SVGAGI. With 11 bases clipped from V and 4 bases from J, the junction kept 8 bases outside the gene matches. The CDR3 here is CAYNRGRGTEAFF. DNA for the CDR3: TGTGCCTACAACAGGGGGCGAGGCACTGAAGCTTTCTTT.

The rearrangement uses TRBV28 and TRBJ1-1; 8 bases map to TRBD1. The CDR3 length is 15 residues. With V trimmed by 2 bases and J by 6 bases, 8 bases remained unmatched. CDR1 MDHEN and CDR2 SYDVKM come from the germline V gene. For the CDR3, the DNA is TGTGCCAGCAGTTTACCAGGGGGCATATTAGCTGAAGCTTTCTTT. As protein: CASSLPGGILAEAFF.

The CDR3 protein is CASTPMAGGYTF. The CDR3 DNA is TGTGCCAGCACCCCCATGGCAGGCGGCTACACCTTC. The rearrangement uses TRBV11-2 and TRBJ1-2; D is unclear. Germline V gene lookup returns CDR1 SGHAT and CDR2 FQNNGV. The CDR3 loop spans 12 amino acids. Deletions cut 7 bases from V and 8 bases from J, with 14 bases between.

The V and J genes are TRBV5-6 and TRBJ1-1; D is unclear. CDR3 size: 14 residues. Trimming took 0 bases from V and 1 from J, leaving 7 bases between them. CDR1 and CDR2 from the germline V gene are SGHDT and YYEEEE. DNA of the CDR3: TGTGCCAGCAGCTTGGGCAGCGCGAACACTGAAGCTTTCTTT. Protein product: CASSLGSANTEAFF.

The chain combines TRBV3-1 (or the pseudogene TRBV3-2) with TRBJ1-4; TRBD1 is a possible D gene (6 bases). The CDR3 extends over 14 amino acids. Germline CDR1 is LGHDT and CDR2 is YNNKEL (reference sequence). V lost 1 base and J lost 7, with 10 bases in between. CDR3 DNA sequence: TGTGCCAGCAGCCAAGTCCCAGGGGTTGAAAAACTGTTTTTT. Translating it yields CASSQVPGVEKLFF.

V and J are TRBV6-6 and TRBJ2-1; 14 bases match TRBD2. The CDR3 is made up of 17 amino acids. Per the germline V gene, CDR1 is MNHNY and CDR2 is SVGAGI (reference sequence). V gave up 5 bases and J gave up 7 bases; unmatched junction bases: 10. The CDR3 is CASSPRTSGGPQNEQFF. The DNA for the CDR3 is TGTGCCAGCAGTCCCCGGACTAGCGGGGGGCCCCAAAATGAGCAGTTCTTC.

About this clone: Other DNA sequences in this sample translate to the same CDR3. The rearrangement links TRBV19 to TRBJ1-1, with D uncertain. Germline loops: CDR1 LNHDA, CDR2 SQIVND (reference sequence). This CDR3 is built from 11 residues. Trimming removed 7 bases from V and 1 base from J, with 4 bases in between. The CDR3 spells CASTGNTEAFF. In nucleotides, the CDR3 is TGTGCCAGTACAGGGAACACTGAAGCTTTCTTT.

Written as DNA, the CDR3 is TGTGCCAGCAGTTTAGGGGTTGGAGGGGCCGACGAGCAGTACTTC. It is translated as CASSLGVGGADEQYF. The chain employs TRBV28 and TRBJ2-7; TRBD2 might be the D (6 bases). CDR1 is MDHEN and CDR2 is SYDVKM in the germline V gene. The CDR3 spans 15 residues. V lost 2 bases and J 5 bases, leaving 16 bases between the germline ends.

This clone was picked up one time. V gene TRBV11-2 combines with J gene TRBJ2-1; no clear D gene. CDR1 is SGHAT and CDR2 is FQNNGV in the germline V gene. The CDR3 covers 13 residues. Trimming stripped 0 bases from V and 7 bases from J, with 7 bases between. CDR3 nucleotide sequence: TGTGCCAGCAGCTTAGATTTCGGGAATGAGCAGTTCTTC. Protein sequence: CASSLDFGNEQFF.

The chain employs TRBV29-1 and TRBJ1-2, with 7 nucleotides matching TRBD1. CDR1 SQVTM and CDR2 ANQGSEA come from the germline V gene. Trimming at V came to 3 bases and at J to 4 bases, leaving 8 bases not matched to a gene. CDR3 length equals 14 residues. CDR3 DNA: TGCAGCGTTGATTGGGGGCACAGGGGCTATGGCTACACCTTC. This gives the protein CSVDWGHRGYGYTF.

The genes are TRBV28 and TRBJ2-3, with a weak D call TRBD2 (7 bases). The CDR3 spans 16 residues. Germline V CDR1 and CDR2: MDHEN, SYDVKM. The ends were cut back, 5 bases at V and 5 bases at J, with 20 bases in the middle. The CDR3 reads CASSRGAGAWGDTQYF. DNA of the CDR3: TGTGCCAGCAGTCGTGGGGCGGGGGCCTGGGGAGATACGCAGTATTTT. The complete variable domain, with remaining parts taken from reference TRBV28 and TRBJ2-3, reads DVKVTQSSRYLVKRTGEKVFLECVQDMDHENMFWYRQDPGLGLRLIYFSYDVKMKEKGDIPEGYSVSREKKERFSLILESASTNQTSMYLCASSRGAGAWGDTQYFGPGTRLTVL.

The DNA of the CDR3 is TGTGCCAGCAGCCCGCGCAGGGGGGACACCGGGGAGCTGTTTTTT. Its protein product is CASSPRRGDTGELFF. The chain combines TRBV7-2 with TRBJ2-2; tentative D call: TRBD1 (7 bases). Between the trimmed V and J ends, which lost 5 bases and 3 bases, there was a span of 13 bases. The CDR3 contains 15 residues. Germline V gene data show CDR1 as SGHTA and CDR2 as FQGNSA.

The rearrangement joins TRBV27 to TRBJ1-4; D is uncertain. Germline lookup yields CDR1 MNHEY and CDR2 SMNVEV (reference sequence). Deletions cut 3 bases from V and 3 bases from J, with 11 bases between. The CDR3 contains 15 residues. The CDR3 here is CASSFSNGANEKLFF. The CDR3 nucleotides are TGTGCCAGCAGTTTTTCGAATGGTGCTAATGAAAAACTGTTTTTT.

V gene TRBV7-2 combines with J gene TRBJ1-4; no firm D call. The CDR3 is 14 residues long. Between the trimmed V and J ends, which lost 3 bases and 5 bases, there was a span of 10 bases. Germline V gene data show CDR1 as SGHTA and CDR2 as FQGNSA. Here the CDR3 DNA reads TGTGCCAGCAGCTTTCGACAAGAAAATGAAAAACTGTTTTTT. It codes for CASSFRQENEKLFF. The full variable domain, in which reference TRBV7-2 and TRBJ1-4 provide the parts outside the CDR3, is GAGVSQSPSNKVTEKGKDVELRCDPISGHTALYWYRQSLGQGLEFLIYFQGNSAPDKSGLPSDRFSAERTGGSVSTLTIQRTQQEDSAVYLCASSFRQENEKLFFGSGTQLSVL.